These T cell receptor beta chains were read from a single sample in a study of cytomegalovirus exposure and HLA in healthy donors. Generated by immunoSEQ multiplex PCR, the TCRdb table keeps only in-frame clones and is missing some. Among roughly 190,000 clones, around 87% were seen once, and the ten largest hold 1.5% to 2%. The sequenced sample consisted of PBMCs. The receptor set was obtained from a woman aged 18-29 years in good health and CMV-seronegative. The CDR3 runs from the conserved cysteine through the conserved F or W.

J gene	V gene	CDR3 protein
TRBJ2-5	TRBV7-9	CASSPFGTSGGETQYF
TRBJ2-6	TRBV4-2	CASSQDLSLWTSSGANVLTF
TRBJ2-3	TRBV20-1	CSARVPDTQYF
TRBJ2-1	TRBV7-9	CASRIAGTGSGNEQFF
TRBJ1-4	TRBV6-1	CASSELETGVEKLFF
TRBJ1-5	TRBV6-5	CASSSSGSGLNQPQHF
TRBJ1-5	TRBV6-5	CASGGRGAGNQPQHF
TRBJ2-1	TRBV9	CASTPTGSSYNEQFF
TRBJ2-3	TRBV10-3	CAIRAGAHTDTQYF
TRBJ2-5	TRBV5-1	CASSLGLGAQETQYF
TRBJ1-1	TRBV4-3	CASSPQGLVAEAFF
TRBJ2-7	TRBV7-9	CASSPRQGAQKGSEQYF
TRBJ2-1	TRBV9	CASSQSGIRRNEQFF
TRBJ1-3	TRBV7-8	CASSLRQGALGNTIYF
TRBJ1-2	TRBV6-1	CASSGQLGQGEGGYTF
TRBJ2-3	TRBV2	CASRYQTSGSYQPTDTQYF
TRBJ1-2	TRBV28	CASRPSTGTGYGYTF
TRBJ2-1	TRBV9	CASSVELRRGNEQFF
TRBJ1-4	TRBV2	CASKPQGYEKLFF
TRBJ1-2	TRBV14	CASSQTQGDYGYTF
TRBJ2-1	TRBV5-1	CASSLELLNEQFF
TRBJ1-2	TRBV27	CASSSLGFSNYGYTF
TRBJ2-5	TRBV7-6	CASSSTTGMETQYF
TRBJ2-5	TRBV10-3	CAIGERGGQETQYF
TRBJ2-7	TRBV7-6	CASSPGTYEQYF
TRBJ2-6	TRBV11-2	CASSLDRWGGSGANVLTF
TRBJ1-2	TRBV28	CASSLGGADYGYTF
TRBJ2-3	TRBV19	CASKLTITDTQYF
TRBJ2-7	TRBV4-1	CASSQGTRELAYEQYF
TRBJ2-1	TRBV2	CASRQITSYNEQFF
TRBJ2-1	TRBV7-2	CASSFKRASYNEQFF
TRBJ1-1	TRBV19	CASQAGSIAFF
TRBJ1-1	TRBV6-5	CASSYSSNSEAFF
TRBJ2-7	TRBV28	CASTSPSTGSSEQYF
TRBJ1-5	TRBV4-1	CASSQQGALWNQPQHF
TRBJ2-5	TRBV18	CASSEQEQETQYF
NA	TRBV15	CATSRAGTGLDEQYF
TRBJ1-4	TRBV10-3	CAARQGLNEKLFF
TRBJ1-1	TRBV7-9	CASSSLDREAFF
TRBJ2-7	TRBV7-3	CASSLSGRGTLPEQYF
TRBJ2-3	TRBV5-1	CASSRGQRADTQYF
TRBJ1-1	TRBV28	CASSSWTGRRTEAFF
TRBJ2-5	TRBV29-1	CSATEYQETQYF
TRBJ2-5	TRBV5-4	CASSPQGGFQETQYF
TRBJ2-2	TRBV7-8	CASSLSNTGKLFF
TRBJ2-4	TRBV5-6	CASSWTSSKNIQYF
TRBJ1-3	TRBV5-8	CASTLGGPGNTIYF
TRBJ1-4	TRBV28	CASLGGSGGEKLFF
TRBJ1-1	TRBV29-1	CSVEGTGGTEAFF
TRBJ2-2	TRBV19	CASSPRGTSSGELFF
TRBJ1-2	TRBV6-4	CASSELGGTGF
TRBJ2-5	TRBV2	CASSGSAGGRETQYF
TRBJ2-7	TRBV5-5	CASFYRDRGSYEQYF